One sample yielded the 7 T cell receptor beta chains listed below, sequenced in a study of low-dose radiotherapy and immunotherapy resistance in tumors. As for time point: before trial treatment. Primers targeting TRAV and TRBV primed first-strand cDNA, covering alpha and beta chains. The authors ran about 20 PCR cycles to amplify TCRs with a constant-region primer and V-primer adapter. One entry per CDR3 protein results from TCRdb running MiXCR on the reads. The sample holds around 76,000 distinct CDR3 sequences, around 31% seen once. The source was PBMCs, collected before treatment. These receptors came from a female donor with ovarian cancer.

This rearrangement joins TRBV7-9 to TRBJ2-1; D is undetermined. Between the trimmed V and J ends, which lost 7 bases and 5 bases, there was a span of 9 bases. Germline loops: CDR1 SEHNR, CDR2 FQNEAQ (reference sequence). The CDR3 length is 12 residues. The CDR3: CASTMSNNEQFF. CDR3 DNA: TGTGCCAGCACGATGAGTAACAATGAGCAGTTCTTC.

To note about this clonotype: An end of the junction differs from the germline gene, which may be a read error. CDR3 sequence: CASSLQGNNEQFF. CDR3 DNA: TGTGCTAGCAGCTTGCAAGGAAACAATGAGCAGTTCTTC. The rearrangement uses TRBV7-6 and TRBJ2-1; D is unclear. CDR1 and CDR2 (germline): SGHVS, FNYEAQ. This CDR3 is 13 amino acids long.

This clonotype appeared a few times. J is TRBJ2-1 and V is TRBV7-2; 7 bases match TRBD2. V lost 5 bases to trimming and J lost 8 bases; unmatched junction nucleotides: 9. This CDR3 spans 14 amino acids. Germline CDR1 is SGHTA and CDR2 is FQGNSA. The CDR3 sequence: CASSPQAGRDEQFF. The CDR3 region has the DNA TGTGCCAGCAGCCCCCAGGCGGGGAGGGATGAGCAGTTCTTC.

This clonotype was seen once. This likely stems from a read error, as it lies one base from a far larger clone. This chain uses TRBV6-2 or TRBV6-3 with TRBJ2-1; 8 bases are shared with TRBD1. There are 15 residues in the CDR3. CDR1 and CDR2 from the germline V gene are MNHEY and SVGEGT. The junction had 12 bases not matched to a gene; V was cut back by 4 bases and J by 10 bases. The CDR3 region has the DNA TGTGCCAGCAGTTCCCTCGGGACAGGAGCCTACGAGCAGTTCTTC. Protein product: CASSSLGTGAYEQFF.

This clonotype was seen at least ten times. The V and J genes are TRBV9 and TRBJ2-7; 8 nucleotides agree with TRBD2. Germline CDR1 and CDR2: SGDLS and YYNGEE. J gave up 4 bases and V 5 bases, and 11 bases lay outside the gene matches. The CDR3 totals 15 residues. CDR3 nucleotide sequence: TGTGCCAGCAGTTCCGGGACTAGGAGGGGTTACGAGCAGTACTTC. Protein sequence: CASSSGTRRGYEQYF.

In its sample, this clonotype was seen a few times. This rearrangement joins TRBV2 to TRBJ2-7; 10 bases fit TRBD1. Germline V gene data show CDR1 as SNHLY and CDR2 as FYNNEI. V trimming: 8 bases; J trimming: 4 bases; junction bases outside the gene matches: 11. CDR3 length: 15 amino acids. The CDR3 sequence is CASEGGGQGLYEQYF. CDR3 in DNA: TGTGCCAGCGAAGGGGGGGGACAGGGGTTGTACGAGCAGTACTTC.

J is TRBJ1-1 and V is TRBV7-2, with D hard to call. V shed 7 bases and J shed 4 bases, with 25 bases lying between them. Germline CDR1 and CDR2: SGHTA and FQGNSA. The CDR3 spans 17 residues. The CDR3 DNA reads TGTGCCAGCACCAGATTCTCGCGGGTCACGGCGGGCACTGAAGCTTTCTTT. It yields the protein CASTRFSRVTAGTEAFF.